The rows below give T cell receptor beta chains drawn from one sample of a study of PD-1 blockade in classical Hodgkin lymphoma. Sequencing was performed with immunoSEQ multiplex PCR; in TCRdb, only in-frame clones are kept and a portion is missing. The data contain about 50,000 clones, around 76% of them singletons. Source: peripheral blood mononuclear cells (PBMCs), taken before the fourth cycle of nivolumab. Every receptor here comes from a human donor with classical Hodgkin lymphoma. Both conserved end residues are part of each CDR3. A D gene is named only where the DNA matches it firmly. Expanded clones are given a class, and other clones once, few, many or no size at all.

clone_size j_call d_call v_call cdr3_nt cdr3_aa
. TRBJ1-1 TRBD1 TRBV29-1 TGCAGCGTCGAATTGGGACAGGGGAGCACTGAAGCTTTCTTT CSVELGQGSTEAFF
. TRBJ2-7 TRBD2 TRBV7-9 TGTGCCAGCAGCCTTAGCGGGAACTCCTACGAGCAGTACTTC CASSLSGNSYEQYF
few TRBJ1-5 . TRBV28 TGTGCCAGCAGCCAGGACAGTAGCAATCAGCCCCAGCATTTT CASSQDSSNQPQHF
. TRBJ2-7 . TRBV20-1 TGCAGTGCCATGAGGACCTACGAGCAGTACTTC CSAMRTYEQYF
. TRBJ2-7 . TRBV7-8 TGTGCCAGCAGCTTCTTTCCGGGGCATGGCTCCTACGAGCAGTACTTC CASSFFPGHGSYEQYF
. TRBJ1-1 . TRBV28 TGTGCCAGCAGTCTGGACAGACCGACTGAAGCTTTCTTT CASSLDRPTEAFF
. TRBJ2-1 . TRBV5-4 TGTGCCAGCTCCAGGGGAGGAGTATACAATGAGCAGTTCTTC CASSRGGVYNEQFF
. TRBJ2-3 TRBD2 TRBV5-4 TGTGCCAGCAGCTTGACTAGCGGCACAGATACGCAGTATTTT CASSLTSGTDTQYF
. TRBJ2-3 . TRBV6-6 TGTGCCAGCAGAATTAGCGGCACAGATACGCAGTATTTT CASRISGTDTQYF
. TRBJ1-4 TRBD1 TRBV28 TGTGCCAGCAGTAACCTCCTGGGACAGGGTTCCAATGAAAAACTGTTTTTT CASSNLLGQGSNEKLFF
. TRBJ2-5 . TRBV19 TGTGCCAGTAGTAATACCCAAGAGACCCAGTACTTC CASSNTQETQYF
once TRBJ2-7 TRBD2 TRBV18 TGTGCCAGCTCACGCGCTAGCGGGAGGGCCTACGAGCAGTACTTC CASSRASGRAYEQYF
once TRBJ2-1 TRBD2 TRBV7-8 TGTGCCAGCAGCTTAGTTGCGGGAGGGACTTACAATGAGCAGTTCTTC CASSLVAGGTYNEQFF
. TRBJ1-4 TRBD1 TRBV2 TGTGCCAGCGTGAAGGACAGGGGAAATGAAAAACTGTTTTTT CASVKDRGNEKLFF
. TRBJ2-7 TRBD1 TRBV7-2 TGTGCCAGCAGCCGCTACAGGGGGTCCTCCTACGAGCAGTACTTC CASSRYRGSSYEQYF
. TRBJ1-3 . TRBV5-1 TGCGCCAGCCAGGAGCAGGGGCCCCGCTCTGGAAACACCATATATTTT CASQEQGPRSGNTIYF
. TRBJ2-5 . TRBV7-8 TGTGCCAGCAGCTTAGTAGCTCCGCCCCGGGAGACCCAGTACTTC CASSLVAPPRETQYF
. TRBJ2-1 . TRBV9 TGTGCCAGCAGCGTACCCTCGAGCAATGAGCAGTTCTTC CASSVPSSNEQFF
. TRBJ2-1 . TRBV2 TGTGCCAGCAGTGGGACAGTCGATGAGCAGTTCTTC CASSGTVDEQFF
. TRBJ1-3 TRBD1 TRBV6-5 TGTGCCAGCAAGCGGACAGGGTCTGGAAACACCATATATTTT CASKRTGSGNTIYF
few TRBJ1-2 . TRBV6-5 TGTGCCAGCAGTGTTGAGACAGCTCTTTCTGGCTACACCTTC CASSVETALSGYTF
. TRBJ1-5 TRBD1 TRBV6-6 TGTGCCAGCAGCAGGACAGGGGCGTCCAATCAGCCCCAGCATTTT CASSRTGASNQPQHF
. TRBJ1-5 . TRBV7-6 TGTGCCAGCAGCTTAGCGGGGCCTCAGCCCCAGCATTTT CASSLAGPQPQHF
. TRBJ2-3 . TRBV7-8 TGTGCCAGCAGCCTCACTCCTAGCACAGATACGCAGTATTTT CASSLTPSTDTQYF
. TRBJ2-1 TRBD2 TRBV29-1 TGCAGCGTTGTAAGGCTAGCGGAAAACAATGAGCAGTTCTTC CSVVRLAENNEQFF
once TRBJ1-1 TRBD1 TRBV28 TGTGCCAGCAGTTCTTGGACAGGAGACAGGGGCACTGAAGCTTTCTTT CASSSWTGDRGTEAFF
once TRBJ1-6 . TRBV5-1 TGCGCCAGTAAGATGGAGGGCGCAAATTCACCCCTCCACTTT CASKMEGANSPLHF
. TRBJ2-7 . TRBV2 TGTGCCAGCCAACGGAGTTCGGGGCTCATTCCCTGGAGCTCCTACGAGCAGTACTTC CASQRSSGLIPWSSYEQYF
. TRBJ1-4 . TRBV5-4 TGTGCCAGCAGTAGGGAGAAAAATGAAAAACTGTTTTTT CASSREKNEKLFF
. TRBJ2-3 . TRBV7-2 TGTGCCAGCAGCTTAGAGATAGCGGCAGATACGCAGTATTTT CASSLEIAADTQYF
few TRBJ2-5 TRBD1 TRBV23-1 TGCGCCAGCAGTGAGGACAGGGGACGATTAGAGACCCAGTACTTC CASSEDRGRLETQYF
. TRBJ2-3 TRBD2 TRBV4-2 TGTGCCAGCAGCCAAGGGCCTCAGGGCGGGAGATGGTCAGATACGCAGTATTTT CASSQGPQGGRWSDTQYF
. TRBJ1-4 . TRBV7-9 TGTGCCAGCAGCTTCACATCCCAGGGAAAACTGTTTTTT CASSFTSQGKLFF
. TRBJ2-5 TRBD1 TRBV5-6 TGTGCCAGCAGCCGTCTGGACAGGGTTGGCGAGACCCAGTACTTC CASSRLDRVGETQYF
once TRBJ2-5 TRBD1 TRBV7-9 TGTGCCAGCGGACGGACAGGGAAAGAGACCCAGTACTTC CASGRTGKETQYF
. TRBJ2-2 TRBD1 TRBV10-3 TGTGCCATCAGCCAGGGGGTGAACACCGGGGAGCTGTTTTTT CAISQGVNTGELFF
. TRBJ2-5 TRBD2 TRBV19 TGTGCCAGTAGTATAAGCGGGAGTGGGGGGGGCCAAGAGACCCAGTACTTC CASSISGSGGGQETQYF
. TRBJ2-2 . TRBV6-6 TGTGCCAGCAGGAGGTTCGGGGAGCTGTTTTTT CASRRFGELFF
. TRBJ1-2 . TRBV28 TGTGCCAGCAGTTTGCAGGGGAACTATGGCTACACCTTC CASSLQGNYGYTF
. TRBJ2-5 . TRBV23-1 TGCGCCAGCAGCCGCGGGGGGACAGCACTAAAGCAGGAGACCCAGTACTTC CASSRGGTALKQETQYF